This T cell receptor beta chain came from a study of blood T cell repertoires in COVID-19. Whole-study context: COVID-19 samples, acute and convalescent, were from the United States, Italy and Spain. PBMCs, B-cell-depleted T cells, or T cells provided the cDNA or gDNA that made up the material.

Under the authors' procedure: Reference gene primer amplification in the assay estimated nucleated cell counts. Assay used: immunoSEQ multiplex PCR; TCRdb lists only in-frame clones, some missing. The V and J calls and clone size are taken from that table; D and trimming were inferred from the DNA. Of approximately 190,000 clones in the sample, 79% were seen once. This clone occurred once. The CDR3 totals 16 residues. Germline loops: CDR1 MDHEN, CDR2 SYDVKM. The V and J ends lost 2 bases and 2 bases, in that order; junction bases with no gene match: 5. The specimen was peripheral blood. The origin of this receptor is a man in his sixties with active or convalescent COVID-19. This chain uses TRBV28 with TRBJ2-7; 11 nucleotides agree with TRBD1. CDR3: CASSLLPGQGAYEQYF. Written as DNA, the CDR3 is TGTGCCAGCAGTTTACTGCCGGGACAGGGGGCCTACGAGCAGTACTTC.